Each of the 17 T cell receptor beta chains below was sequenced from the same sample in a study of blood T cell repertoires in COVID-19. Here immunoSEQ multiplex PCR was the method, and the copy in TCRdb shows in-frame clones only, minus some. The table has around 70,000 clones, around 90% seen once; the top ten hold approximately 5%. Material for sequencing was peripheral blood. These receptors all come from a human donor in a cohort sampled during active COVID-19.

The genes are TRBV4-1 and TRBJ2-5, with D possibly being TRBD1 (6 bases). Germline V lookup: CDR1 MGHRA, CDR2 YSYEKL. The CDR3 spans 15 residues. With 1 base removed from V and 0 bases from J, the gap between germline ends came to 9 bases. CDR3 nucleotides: TGCGCCAGCAGCCAAGGGACAGAATACCAAGAGACCCAGTACTTC. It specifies CASSQGTEYQETQYF.

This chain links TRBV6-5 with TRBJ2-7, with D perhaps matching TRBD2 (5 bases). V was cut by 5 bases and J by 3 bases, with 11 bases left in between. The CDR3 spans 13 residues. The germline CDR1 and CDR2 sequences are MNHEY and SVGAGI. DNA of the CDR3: TGTGCCAGCAGTCCCCGACGGGACTACGAGCAGTACTTC. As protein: CASSPRRDYEQYF.

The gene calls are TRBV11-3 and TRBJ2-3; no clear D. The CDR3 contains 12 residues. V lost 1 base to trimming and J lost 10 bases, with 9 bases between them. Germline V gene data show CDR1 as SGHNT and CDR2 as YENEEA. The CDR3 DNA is TGTGCCAGCAGCTTAGTAGAGGAAGCGCAGTATTTT. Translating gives CASSLVEEAQYF.

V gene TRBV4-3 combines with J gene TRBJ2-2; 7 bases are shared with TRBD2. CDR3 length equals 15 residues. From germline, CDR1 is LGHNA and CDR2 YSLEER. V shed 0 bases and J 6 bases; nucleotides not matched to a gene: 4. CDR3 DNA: TGCGCCAGCAGCCAAGATACCAGCGGGGCCGGGGAGCTGTTTTTT. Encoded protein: CASSQDTSGAGELFF.

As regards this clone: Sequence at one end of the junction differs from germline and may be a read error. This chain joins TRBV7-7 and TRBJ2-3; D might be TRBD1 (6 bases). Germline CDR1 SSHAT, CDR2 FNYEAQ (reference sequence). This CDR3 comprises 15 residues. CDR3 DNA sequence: TGTGCTAGCAGCTTATCTGGGGGCAGCGCAGATACGCAGTATTTT. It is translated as CASSLSGGSADTQYF.

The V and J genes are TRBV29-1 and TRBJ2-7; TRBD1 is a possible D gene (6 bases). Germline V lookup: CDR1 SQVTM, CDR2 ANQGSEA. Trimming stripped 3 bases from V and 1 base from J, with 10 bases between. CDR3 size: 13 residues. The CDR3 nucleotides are TGCAGCGTTGACGTAGGGGGATCCTACGAGCAGTACTTC. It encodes CSVDVGGSYEQYF.

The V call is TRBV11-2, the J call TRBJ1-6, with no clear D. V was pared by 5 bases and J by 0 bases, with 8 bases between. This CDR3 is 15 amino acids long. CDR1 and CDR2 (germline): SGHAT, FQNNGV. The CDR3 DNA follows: TGTGCCAGCAGCGAACAGAGCTCCTATAATTCACCCCTCCACTTT. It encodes CASSEQSSYNSPLHF.

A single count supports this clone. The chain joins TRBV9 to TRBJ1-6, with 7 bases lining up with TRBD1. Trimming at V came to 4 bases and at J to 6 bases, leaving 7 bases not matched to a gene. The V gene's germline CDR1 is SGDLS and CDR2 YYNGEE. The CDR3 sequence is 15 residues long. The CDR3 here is CASSPPGTVNSPLHF. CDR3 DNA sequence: TGTGCCAGCAGCCCGCCCGGGACAGTTAATTCACCCCTCCACTTT.

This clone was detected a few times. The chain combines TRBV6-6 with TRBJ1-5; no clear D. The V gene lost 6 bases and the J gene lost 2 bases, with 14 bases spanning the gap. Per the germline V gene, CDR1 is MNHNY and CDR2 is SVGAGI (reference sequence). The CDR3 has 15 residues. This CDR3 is CASSPQTTGNQPQHF. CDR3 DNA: TGTGCCAGCAGCCCACAGACCACCGGCAATCAGCCCCAGCATTTT.

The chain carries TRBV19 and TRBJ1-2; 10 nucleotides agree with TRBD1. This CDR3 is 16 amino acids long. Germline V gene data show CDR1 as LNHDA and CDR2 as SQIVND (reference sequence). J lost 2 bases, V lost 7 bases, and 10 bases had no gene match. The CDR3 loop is CASIDRDRGPNYGYTF. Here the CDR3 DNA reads TGTGCCAGTATTGACCGGGACAGGGGACCGAACTATGGCTACACCTTC.

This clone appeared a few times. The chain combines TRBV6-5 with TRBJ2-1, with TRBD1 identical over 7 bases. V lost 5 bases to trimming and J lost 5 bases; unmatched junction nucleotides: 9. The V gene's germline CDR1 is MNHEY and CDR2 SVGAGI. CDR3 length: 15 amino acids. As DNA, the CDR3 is TGTGCCAGCAGTCCCAGACAGGGAATTAACAATGAGCAGTTCTTC. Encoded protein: CASSPRQGINNEQFF.

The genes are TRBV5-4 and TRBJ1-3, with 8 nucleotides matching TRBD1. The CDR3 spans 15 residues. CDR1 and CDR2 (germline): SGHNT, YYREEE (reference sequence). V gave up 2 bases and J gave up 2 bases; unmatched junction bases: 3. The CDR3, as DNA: TGTGCCAGCAGCTTTCCAGGGGGCCCTGGAAACACCATATATTTT. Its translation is CASSFPGGPGNTIYF. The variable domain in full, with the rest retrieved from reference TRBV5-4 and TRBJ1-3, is ETGVTQSPTHLIKTRGQQVTLRCSSQSGHNTVSWYQQALGQGPQFIFQYYREEENGRGNFPPRFSGLQFPNYSSELNVNALELDDSALYLCASSFPGGPGNTIYFGEGSWLTVV.

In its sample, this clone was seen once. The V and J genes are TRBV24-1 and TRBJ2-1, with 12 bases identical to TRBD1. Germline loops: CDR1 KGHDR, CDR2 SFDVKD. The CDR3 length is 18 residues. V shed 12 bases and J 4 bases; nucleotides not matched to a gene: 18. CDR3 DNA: TGTGCCGTCAACCCGGGACAGGGGGCGAATGTCGCTTACAATGAGCAGTTCTTC. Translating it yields CAVNPGQGANVAYNEQFF.

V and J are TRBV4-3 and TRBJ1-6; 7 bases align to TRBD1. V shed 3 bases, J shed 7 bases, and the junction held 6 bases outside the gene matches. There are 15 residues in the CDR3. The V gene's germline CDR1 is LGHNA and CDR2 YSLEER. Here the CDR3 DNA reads TGCGCCAGCAGCCATGGGACAGTTGGGAATTCACCCCTCCACTTT. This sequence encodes CASSHGTVGNSPLHF.

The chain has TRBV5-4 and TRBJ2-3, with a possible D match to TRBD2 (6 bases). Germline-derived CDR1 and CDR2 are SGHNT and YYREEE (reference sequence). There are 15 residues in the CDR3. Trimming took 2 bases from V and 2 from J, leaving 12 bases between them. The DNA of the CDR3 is TGTGCCAGCAGCTTCAAACTAGCTTCCACAGATACGCAGTATTTT. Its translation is CASSFKLASTDTQYF.

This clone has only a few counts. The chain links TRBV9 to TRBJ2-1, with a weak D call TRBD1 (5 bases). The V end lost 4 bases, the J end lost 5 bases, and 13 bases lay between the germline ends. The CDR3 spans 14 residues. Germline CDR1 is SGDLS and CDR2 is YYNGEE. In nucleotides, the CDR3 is TGTGCCAGCAGCACGAGTGACAGCAACAATGAGCAGTTCTTC. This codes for CASSTSDSNNEQFF.

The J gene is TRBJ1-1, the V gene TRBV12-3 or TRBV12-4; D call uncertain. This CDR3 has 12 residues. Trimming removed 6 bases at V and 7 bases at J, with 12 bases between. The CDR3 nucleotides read TGTGCCAGCAGCCATACGGGAGTTGAAGCTTTCTTT. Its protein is CASSHTGVEAFF.